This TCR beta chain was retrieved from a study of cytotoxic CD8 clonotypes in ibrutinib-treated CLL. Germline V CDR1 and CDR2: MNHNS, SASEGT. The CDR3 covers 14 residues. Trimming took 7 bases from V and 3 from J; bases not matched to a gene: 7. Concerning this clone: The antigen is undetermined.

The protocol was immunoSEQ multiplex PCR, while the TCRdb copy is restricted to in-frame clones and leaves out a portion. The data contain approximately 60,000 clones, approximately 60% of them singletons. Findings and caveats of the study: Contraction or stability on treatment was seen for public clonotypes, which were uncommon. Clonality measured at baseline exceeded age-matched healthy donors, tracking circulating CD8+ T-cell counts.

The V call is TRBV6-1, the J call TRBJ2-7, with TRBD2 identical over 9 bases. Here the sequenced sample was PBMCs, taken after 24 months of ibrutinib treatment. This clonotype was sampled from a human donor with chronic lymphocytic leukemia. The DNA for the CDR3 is TGTGCCAGCAACGATAGCGGGGGACGCTACGAGCAGTACTTC. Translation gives CASNDSGGRYEQYF.